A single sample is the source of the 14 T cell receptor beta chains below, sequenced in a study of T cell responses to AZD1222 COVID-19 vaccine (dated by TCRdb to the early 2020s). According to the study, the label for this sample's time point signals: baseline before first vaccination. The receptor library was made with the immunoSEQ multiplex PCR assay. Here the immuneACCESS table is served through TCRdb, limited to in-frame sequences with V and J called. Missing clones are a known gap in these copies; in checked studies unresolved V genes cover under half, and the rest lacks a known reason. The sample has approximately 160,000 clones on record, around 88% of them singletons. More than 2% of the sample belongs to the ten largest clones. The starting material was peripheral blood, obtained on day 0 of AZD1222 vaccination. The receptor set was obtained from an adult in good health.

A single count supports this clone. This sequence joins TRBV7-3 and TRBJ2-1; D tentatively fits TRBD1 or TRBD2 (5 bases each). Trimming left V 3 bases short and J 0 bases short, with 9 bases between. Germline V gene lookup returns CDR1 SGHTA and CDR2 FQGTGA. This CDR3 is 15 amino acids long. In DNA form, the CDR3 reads TGTGCCAGCAGCTTCTTGAGGGGCTCCTACAATGAGCAGTTCTTC. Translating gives CASSFLRGSYNEQFF.

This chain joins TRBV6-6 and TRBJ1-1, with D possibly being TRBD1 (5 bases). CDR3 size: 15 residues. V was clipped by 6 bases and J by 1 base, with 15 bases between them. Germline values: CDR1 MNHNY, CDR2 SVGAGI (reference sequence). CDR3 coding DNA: TGTGCCAGCAGCCCATTCGCGGGGGGGAACACTGAAGCTTTCTTT. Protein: CASSPFAGGNTEAFF.

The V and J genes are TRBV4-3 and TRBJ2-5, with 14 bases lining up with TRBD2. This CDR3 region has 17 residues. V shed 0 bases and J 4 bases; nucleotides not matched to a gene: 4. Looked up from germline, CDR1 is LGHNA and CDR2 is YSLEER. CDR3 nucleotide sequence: TGCGCCAGCAGCCAAGATGGGACTAGCGGGAGTCCAGAGACCCAGTACTTC. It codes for CASSQDGTSGSPETQYF.

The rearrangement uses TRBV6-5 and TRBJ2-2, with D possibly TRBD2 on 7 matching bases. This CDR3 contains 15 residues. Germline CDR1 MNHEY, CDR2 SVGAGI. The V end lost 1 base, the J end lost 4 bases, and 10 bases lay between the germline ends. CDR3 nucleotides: TGTGCCAGCAGTTACTGGGGGGGGGCCACCGGGGAGCTGTTTTTT. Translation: CASSYWGGATGELFF.

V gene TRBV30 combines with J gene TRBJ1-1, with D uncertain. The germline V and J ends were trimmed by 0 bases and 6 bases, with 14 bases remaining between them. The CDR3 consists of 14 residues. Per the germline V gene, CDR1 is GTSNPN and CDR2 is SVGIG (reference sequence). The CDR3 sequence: CAWSVPSLSSEAFF. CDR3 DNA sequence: TGTGCCTGGAGTGTACCCTCTCTATCTTCTGAAGCTTTCTTT.

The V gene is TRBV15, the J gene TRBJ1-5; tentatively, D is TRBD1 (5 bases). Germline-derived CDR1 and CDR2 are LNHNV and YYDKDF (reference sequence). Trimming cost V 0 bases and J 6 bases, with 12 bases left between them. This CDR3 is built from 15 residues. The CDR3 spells CATSRDLGGSQPQHF. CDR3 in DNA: TGTGCCACCAGCAGAGATCTCGGGGGAAGTCAGCCCCAGCATTTT.

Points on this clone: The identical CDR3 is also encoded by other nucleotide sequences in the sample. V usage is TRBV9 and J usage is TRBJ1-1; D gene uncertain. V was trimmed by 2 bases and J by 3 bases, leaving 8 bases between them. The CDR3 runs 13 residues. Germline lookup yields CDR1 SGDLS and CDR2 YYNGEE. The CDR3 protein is CASSVGGDTEAFF. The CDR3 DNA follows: TGTGCCAGCAGCGTTGGCGGAGACACTGAAGCTTTCTTT.

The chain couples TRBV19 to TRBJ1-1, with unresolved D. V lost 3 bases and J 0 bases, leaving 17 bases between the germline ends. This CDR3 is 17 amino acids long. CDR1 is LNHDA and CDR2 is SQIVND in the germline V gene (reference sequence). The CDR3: CASSMGNWVGMNTEAFF. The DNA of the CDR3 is TGTGCCAGTAGTATGGGCAACTGGGTAGGGATGAACACTGAAGCTTTCTTT.

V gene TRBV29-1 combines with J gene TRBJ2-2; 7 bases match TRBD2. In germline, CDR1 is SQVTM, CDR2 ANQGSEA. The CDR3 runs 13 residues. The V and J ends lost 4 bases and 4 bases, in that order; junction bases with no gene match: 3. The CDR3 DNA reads TGCAGCGTTGGCGGGAGATTCACCGGGGAGCTGTTTTTT. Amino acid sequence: CSVGGRFTGELFF.

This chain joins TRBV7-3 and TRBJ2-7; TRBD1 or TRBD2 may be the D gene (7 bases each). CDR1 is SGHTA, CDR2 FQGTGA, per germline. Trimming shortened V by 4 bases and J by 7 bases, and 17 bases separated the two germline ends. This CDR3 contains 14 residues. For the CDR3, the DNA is TGTGCCAGCAGCTCTGGGGAGGGGGCGCGAGAGCAGTACTTC. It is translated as CASSSGEGAREQYF.

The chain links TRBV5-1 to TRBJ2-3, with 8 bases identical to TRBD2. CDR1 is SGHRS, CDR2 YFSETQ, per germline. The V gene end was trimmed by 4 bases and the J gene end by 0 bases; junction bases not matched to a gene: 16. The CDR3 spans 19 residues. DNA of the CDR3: TGCGCCAGCAGCCCCTTGGGGCGGGAGGCCACCCGTAGCACAGATACGCAGTATTTT. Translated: CASSPLGREATRSTDTQYF. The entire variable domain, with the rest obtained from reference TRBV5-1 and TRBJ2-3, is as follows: KAGVTQTPRYLIKTRGQQVTLSCSPISGHRSVSWYQQTPGQGLQFLFEYFSETQRNKGNFPGRFSGRQFSNSRSEMNVSTLELGDSALYLCASSPLGREATRSTDTQYFGPGTRLTVL.

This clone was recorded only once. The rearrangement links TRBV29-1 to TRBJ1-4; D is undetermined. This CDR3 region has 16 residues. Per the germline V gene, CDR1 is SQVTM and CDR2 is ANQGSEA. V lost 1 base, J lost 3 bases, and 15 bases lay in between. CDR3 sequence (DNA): TGCAGCGTTGAAGGTTCGGTTACGGGAGCTAATGAAAAACTGTTTTTT. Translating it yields CSVEGSVTGANEKLFF.

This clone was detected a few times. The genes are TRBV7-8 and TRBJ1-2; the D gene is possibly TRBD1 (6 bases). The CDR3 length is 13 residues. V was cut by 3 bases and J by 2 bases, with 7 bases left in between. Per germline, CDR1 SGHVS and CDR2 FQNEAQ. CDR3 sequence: CASSLGQNYGYTF. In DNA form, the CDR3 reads TGTGCCAGCAGCTTGGGACAAAACTATGGCTACACCTTC. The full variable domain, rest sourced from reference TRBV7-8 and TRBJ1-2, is GAGVSQSPRYKVAKRGQDVALRCDPISGHVSLFWYQQALGQGPEFLTYFQNEAQLDKSGLPSDRFFAERPEGSVSTLKIQRTQQEDSAVYLCASSLGQNYGYTFGSGTRLTVV.

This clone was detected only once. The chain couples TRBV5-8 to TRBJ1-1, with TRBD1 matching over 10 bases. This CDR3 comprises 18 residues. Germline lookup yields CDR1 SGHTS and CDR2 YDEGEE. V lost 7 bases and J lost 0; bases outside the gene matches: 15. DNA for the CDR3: TGTGCCAGCCTAAGGGACAGGGGACCCGCCGCCTTGAACACTGAAGCTTTCTTT. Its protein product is CASLRDRGPAALNTEAFF.